The rows below give T cell receptor beta chains drawn from one sample of a study of technical replicates of blood from a few donors. Data came from immunoSEQ multiplex PCR; TCRdb stores just in-frame clones and leaves some out. The sample has roughly 100,000 clones, about 96% seen once. What was sequenced was T cells isolated from PBMCs. The receptors originated from a human donor in good health. CDR3s include the opening cysteine and the closing phenylalanine or tryptophan. The D gene is left open where the match is weak. Clone size, where shown, is once, few, many, or a class for clones that have expanded.

14,TRBJ2-7,NA,TRBV19,TRBD1,CASSMGQGAGEQYF,TGTGCCAGTAGTATGGGACAGGGGGCAGGGGAGCAGTACTTC
15,TRBJ1-4,NA,TRBV7-9,TRBD1,CASSFWTGWSEKLFF,TGTGCCAGCAGCTTCTGGACAGGGTGGAGTGAAAAACTGTTTTTT
11,TRBJ2-1,NA,TRBV5-4,NA,CASSLVSEQFF,TGTGCCAGCAGCCTGGTTAGTGAGCAGTTCTTC
14,TRBJ2-7,NA,TRBV19,NA,CASSIGGNSYEQYF,TGTGCCAGTAGTATAGGCGGGAACTCCTACGAGCAGTACTTC
14,TRBJ2-3,NA,TRBV7-6,NA,CASGRDPSTDTQYF,TGTGCCAGCGGCAGGGATCCTAGCACAGATACGCAGTATTTT
14,TRBJ1-5,NA,TRBV7-9,NA,CASSIIGVDQPQHF,TGTGCCAGCAGCATAATCGGGGTAGACCAGCCCCAGCATTTT
14,TRBJ2-5,NA,TRBV2,NA,CASREDSPRETQYF,TGTGCCAGCAGGGAGGACAGTCCGCGGGAGACCCAGTACTTC
12,TRBJ1-1,NA,TRBV7-8,NA,CASSLGIYEAFF,TGTGCCAGCAGCCTCGGGATCTATGAAGCTTTCTTT
13,TRBJ2-7,once,TRBV27,TRBD2,CASSLAGAGEQYF,TGTGCCAGCAGTTTAGCGGGAGCGGGCGAGCAGTACTTC
13,TRBJ2-5,once,TRBV11-2,NA,CASSLDRDRTQYF,TGTGCCAGCAGCTTAGACCGCGACAGAACCCAGTACTTC
13,TRBJ2-5,NA,TRBV29-1,NA,CSVDVSSQETQYF,TGCAGCGTTGATGTCTCCAGCCAAGAGACCCAGTACTTC
16,TRBJ2-1,NA,TRBV7-2,TRBD1,CASSLRGDRPYNEQFF,TGTGCCAGCAGCTTAAGAGGGGACAGACCCTACAATGAGCAGTTCTTC
14,TRBJ1-5,NA,TRBV6-1,NA,CASSEQDSNQPQHF,TGTGCCAGCAGTGAACAGGATAGCAATCAGCCCCAGCATTTT
15,TRBJ1-4,NA,TRBV4-3,NA,CASSHDSPTNEKLFF,TGCGCCAGCAGCCATGATAGCCCAACTAATGAAAAACTGTTTTTT
12,TRBJ2-5,NA,TRBV27,NA,CASAHILETQYF,TGTGCCAGTGCCCACATTTTGGAGACCCAGTACTTC
15,TRBJ2-1,NA,TRBV10-3,TRBD2,CAIGGGLAGGNEQFF,TGTGCCATCGGGGGGGGACTAGCGGGAGGGAATGAGCAGTTCTTC
15,TRBJ2-5,NA,TRBV5-1,NA,CASSLISRGQETQYF,TGCGCCAGCAGCTTGATTAGTAGGGGCCAAGAGACCCAGTACTTC
14,TRBJ2-4,once,TRBV19,TRBD1,CASRGQGSKNIQYF,TGTGCCAGTAGGGGACAGGGTTCCAAAAACATTCAGTACTTC
16,TRBJ2-4,NA,TRBV11-2,TRBD1,CASSAWTGGDKNIQYF,TGTGCCAGCAGCGCGTGGACAGGGGGTGACAAAAACATTCAGTACTTC
15,TRBJ2-7,NA,TRBV4-3,NA,CASSQESGAGNEQYF,TGCGCCAGCAGCCAAGAATCGGGAGCGGGCAACGAGCAGTACTTC
14,TRBJ1-1,few,TRBV11-2,NA,CASSPLQGNTEAFF,TGTGCCAGCAGCCCACTACAGGGGAACACTGAAGCTTTCTTT
14,TRBJ1-2,NA,TRBV2,NA,CASSELGGSDGYTF,TGTGCCAGCAGTGAGTTGGGGGGGTCGGATGGCTACACCTTC
14,TRBJ2-7,NA,TRBV7-9,TRBD1,CASSLRTGSGEQYF,TGTGCCAGCAGCTTAAGGACAGGGTCGGGCGAGCAGTACTTC
15,TRBJ2-2,NA,TRBV5-1,NA,CASSFPRFGTGELFF,TGCGCCAGCAGCTTCCCGCGATTCGGCACCGGGGAGCTGTTTTTT
16,TRBJ1-4,once,TRBV28,NA,CASTPPQGVVGEKLFF,TGTGCCAGCACCCCCCCACAGGGAGTTGTGGGGGAAAAACTGTTTTTT
15,TRBJ2-7,NA,TRBV4-3,TRBD2,CASSQGAGGLYEQYF,TGCGCCAGCAGCCAAGGAGCGGGAGGGCTTTACGAGCAGTACTTC
13,TRBJ1-1,few,TRBV19,NA,CASSLQGNTEAFF,TGTGCCAGTAGTTTACAGGGTAACACTGAAGCTTTCTTT
17,TRBJ2-1,once,TRBV19,TRBD1,CASSILGQGLRYNEQFF,TGTGCCAGTAGTATACTTGGACAGGGTTTGAGGTACAATGAGCAGTTCTTC
15,TRBJ1-4,NA,TRBV4-2,TRBD1,CASSQDDRGLGKLFF,TGTGCCAGCAGCCAGGATGACAGGGGGCTTGGAAAACTGTTTTTT
14,TRBJ2-7,NA,TRBV6-1,NA,CASSELAYTYEQYF,TGTGCCAGCAGTGAACTAGCGTATACCTACGAGCAGTACTTC
15,TRBJ1-5,NA,TRBV9,NA,CASSPDQGYNQPQHF,TGTGCCAGCAGCCCCGACCAGGGATACAATCAGCCCCAGCATTTT
13,TRBJ1-2,once,TRBV21-1,NA,CASSICLLYGYTF,TGTGCCAGCAGCATCTGTTTACTCTATGGCTACACCTTC
16,TRBJ1-5,NA,TRBV6-5,NA,CASSSSGRASNQPQHF,TGTGCCAGCAGTTCCTCCGGCAGGGCTAGCAATCAGCCCCAGCATTTT
15,TRBJ2-3,once,TRBV6-5,TRBD2,CASSSSGTSTDTQYF,TGTGCCAGCAGCAGTAGCGGGACTAGCACAGATACGCAGTATTTT
14,TRBJ2-3,NA,TRBV7-3,NA,CASSLWEVADTQYF,TGTGCCAGCAGCTTATGGGAGGTGGCCGATACGCAGTATTTT
18,TRBJ2-7,NA,TRBV21-1,NA,CASSLRDRVPEIAYEQYF,TGTGCCAGCAGCCTCCGGGACAGGGTGCCCGAAATTGCCTACGAGCAGTACTTC
16,TRBJ1-5,NA,TRBV6-1,TRBD1,CASSDGTGQGVQPQHF,TGTGCCAGCAGTGATGGAACTGGACAGGGAGTTCAGCCCCAGCATTTT
15,TRBJ2-3,NA,TRBV9,TRBD1,CASSVVGQGADTQYF,TGTGCCAGCAGCGTAGTGGGGCAGGGGGCAGATACGCAGTATTTT
11,TRBJ2-5,NA,TRBV20-1,NA,CSAVRRETQYF,TGCAGTGCTGTACGGCGGGAGACCCAGTACTTC
16,TRBJ1-3,NA,TRBV6-6,NA,CASSFFDRPPGNTIYF,TGTGCCAGCAGTTTTTTCGACAGGCCTCCTGGAAACACCATATATTTT
16,TRBJ2-2,NA,TRBV18,NA,CASSLKGGTLTGELFF,TGTGCCAGCTCACTTAAAGGAGGGACCCTCACCGGGGAGCTGTTTTTT
13,TRBJ2-7,NA,TRBV27,TRBD2,CASSLAGPYEQYF,TGTGCCAGCAGTCTAGCGGGACCCTACGAGCAGTACTTC
15,TRBJ2-7,NA,TRBV25-1,TRBD1,CASSVVKGGGYEQYF,TGTGCCAGCAGTGTTGTTAAAGGGGGCGGCTACGAGCAGTACTTC
15,TRBJ2-1,NA,TRBV29-1,NA,CSVVIAWVPYNEQFF,TGCAGCGTTGTGATAGCGTGGGTCCCCTACAATGAGCAGTTCTTC
15,TRBJ2-2,NA,TRBV6-5,TRBD1,CASSLDRVVTGELFF,TGTGCCAGCAGCCTCGACAGGGTAGTGACCGGGGAGCTGTTTTTT
17,TRBJ2-5,NA,TRBV12-5,TRBD2,CASGLGLAGNLQETQYF,TGTGCTAGTGGTCTCGGACTAGCGGGGAACCTCCAAGAGACCCAGTACTTC
17,TRBJ2-3,NA,TRBV6-1,TRBD2,CASRETFGGSGTDTQYF,TGTGCCAGCAGGGAAACCTTTGGCGGGAGCGGGACAGATACGCAGTATTTT
14,TRBJ2-1,NA,TRBV4-1,TRBD2,CASGGLAGANEQFF,TGCGCCAGCGGGGGACTAGCGGGAGCCAATGAGCAGTTCTTC
14,TRBJ2-5,NA,TRBV9,NA,CASSVSTTQETQYF,TGTGCCAGCAGCGTATCCACTACACAAGAGACCCAGTACTTC
14,TRBJ2-2,NA,TRBV19,NA,CASNLGGHTGELFF,TGTGCCTCAAACTTGGGGGGGCACACCGGGGAGCTGTTTTTT
15,TRBJ1-1,NA,TRBV7-3,NA,CASSLNGGGNTEAFF,TGTGCCAGCAGCTTAAACGGTGGGGGCAACACTGAAGCTTTCTTT
12,TRBJ1-2,NA,TRBV6-5,NA,CASSYNRYGYTF,TGTGCCAGCAGTTACAATAGATATGGCTACACCTTC
13,TRBJ2-1,NA,TRBV19,TRBD2,CASTPGLADEQFF,TGTGCCAGTACTCCCGGACTAGCTGATGAGCAGTTCTTC
14,TRBJ1-2,NA,TRBV14,TRBD1,CASSQFGTGGGYTF,TGTGCCAGCAGCCAGTTCGGGACAGGGGGTGGCTACACCTTC
15,TRBJ1-4,NA,TRBV19,TRBD1,CASSTARDRVEKLFF,TGTGCCAGTAGTACTGCCCGGGACAGGGTTGAAAAACTGTTTTTT
16,TRBJ2-3,once,TRBV5-1,TRBD1,CASSLDRGGSTDTQYF,TGCGCCAGCAGCTTGGACAGGGGCGGGAGCACAGATACGCAGTATTTT
15,TRBJ2-2,NA,TRBV11-3,TRBD1,CASRYTGGNTGELFF,TGTGCCAGCAGATATACAGGGGGCAACACCGGGGAGCTGTTTTTT